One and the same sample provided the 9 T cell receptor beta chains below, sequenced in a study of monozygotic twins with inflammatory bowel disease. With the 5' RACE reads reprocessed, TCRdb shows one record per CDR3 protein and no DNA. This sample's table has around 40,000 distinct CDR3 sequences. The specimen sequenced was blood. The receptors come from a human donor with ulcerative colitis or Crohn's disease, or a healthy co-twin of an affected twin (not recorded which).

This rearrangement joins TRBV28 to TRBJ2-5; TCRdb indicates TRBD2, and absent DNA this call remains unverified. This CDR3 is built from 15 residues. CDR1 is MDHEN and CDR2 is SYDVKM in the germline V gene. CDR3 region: CASSLPPPQQGTQYF.

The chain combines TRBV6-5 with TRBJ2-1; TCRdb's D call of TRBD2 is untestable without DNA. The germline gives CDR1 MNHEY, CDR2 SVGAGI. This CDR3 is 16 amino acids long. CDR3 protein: CASSRTSGDSYNEQFF.

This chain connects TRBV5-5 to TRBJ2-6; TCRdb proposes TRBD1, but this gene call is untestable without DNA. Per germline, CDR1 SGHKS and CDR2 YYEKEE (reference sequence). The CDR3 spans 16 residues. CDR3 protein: CASSTRQGTGANVLTF.

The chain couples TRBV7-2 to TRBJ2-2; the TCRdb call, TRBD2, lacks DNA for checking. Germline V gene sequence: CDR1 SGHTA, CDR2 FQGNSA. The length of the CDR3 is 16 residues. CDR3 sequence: CASSFGGKGGSGELFF.

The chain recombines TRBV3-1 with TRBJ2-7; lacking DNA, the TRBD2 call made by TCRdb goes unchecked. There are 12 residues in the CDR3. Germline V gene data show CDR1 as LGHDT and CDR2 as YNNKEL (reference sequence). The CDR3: CASSQTRDSQYF.

This CDR3 is CSARDGTAGAKNIQYF. The V and J genes are TRBV20-1 and TRBJ2-4; absent DNA, TCRdb's TRBD2 call cannot be checked. The germline V gene has CDR1 DFQATT and CDR2 SNEGSKA (reference sequence). The CDR3 extends over 16 amino acids.

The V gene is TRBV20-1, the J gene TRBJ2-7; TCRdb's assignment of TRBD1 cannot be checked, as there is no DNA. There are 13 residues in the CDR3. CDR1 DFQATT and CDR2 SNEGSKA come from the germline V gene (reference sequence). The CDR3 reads CSADDRWGYEQYF.

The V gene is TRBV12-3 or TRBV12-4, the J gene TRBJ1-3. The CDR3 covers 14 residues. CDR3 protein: CASMVDRSGNTIYF.

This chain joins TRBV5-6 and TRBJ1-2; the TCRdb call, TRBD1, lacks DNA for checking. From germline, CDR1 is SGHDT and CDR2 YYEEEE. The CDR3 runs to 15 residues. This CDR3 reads CASSLVGTGDDGYTF.